This TCR beta chain is from a study of CD8 T cells in ankylosing spondylitis. The TCR beta libraries were generated through quantitative 5'-RACE incorporating molecular barcodes. MiXCR was run by TCRdb on the 5' RACE reads, yielding one entry per CDR3 protein. The table lists roughly 38,000 distinct CDR3 sequences, approximately 15% of them singletons. The TCR was taken from a male donor with ankylosing spondylitis or in good health (not recorded which). The material sequenced was blood.

This CDR3 is CASSVSGDPDTQYF. The CDR3 nucleotides read TGTGCCAGCAGCGTATCCGGGGACCCAGATACGCAGTATTTT. The chain joins TRBV9 to TRBJ2-3; D possibly matches TRBD1 or TRBD2 (5 bases each). Germline-derived CDR1 and CDR2 are SGDLS and YYNGEE. CDR3 size: 14 residues. Trimming removed 1 base from V and 4 bases from J, with 10 bases in between.